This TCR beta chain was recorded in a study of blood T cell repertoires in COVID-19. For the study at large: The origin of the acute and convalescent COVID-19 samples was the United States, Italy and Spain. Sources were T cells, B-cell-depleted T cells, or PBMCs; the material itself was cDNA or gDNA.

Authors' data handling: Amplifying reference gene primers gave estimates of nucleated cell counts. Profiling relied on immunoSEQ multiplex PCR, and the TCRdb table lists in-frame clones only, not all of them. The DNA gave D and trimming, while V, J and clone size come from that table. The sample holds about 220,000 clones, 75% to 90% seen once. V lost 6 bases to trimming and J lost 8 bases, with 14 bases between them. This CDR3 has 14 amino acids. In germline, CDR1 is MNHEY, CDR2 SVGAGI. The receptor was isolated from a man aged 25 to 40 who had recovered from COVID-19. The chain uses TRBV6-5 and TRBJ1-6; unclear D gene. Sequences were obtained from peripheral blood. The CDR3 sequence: CASRIEGTDSPLHF. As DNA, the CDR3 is TGTGCCAGCAGAATAGAGGGTACGGATTCACCCCTCCACTTT.